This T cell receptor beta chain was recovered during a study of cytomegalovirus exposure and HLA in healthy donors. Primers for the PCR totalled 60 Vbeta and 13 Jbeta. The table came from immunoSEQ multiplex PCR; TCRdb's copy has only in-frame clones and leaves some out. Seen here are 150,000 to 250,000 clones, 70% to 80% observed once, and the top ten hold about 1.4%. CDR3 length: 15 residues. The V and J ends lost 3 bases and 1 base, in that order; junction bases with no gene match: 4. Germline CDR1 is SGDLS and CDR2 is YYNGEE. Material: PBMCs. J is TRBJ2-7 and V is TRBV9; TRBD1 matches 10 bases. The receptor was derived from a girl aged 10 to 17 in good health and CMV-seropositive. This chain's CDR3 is CASSAGQGSSYEQYF. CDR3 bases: TGTGCCAGCAGCGCGGGACAGGGGTCTTCCTACGAGCAGTACTTC.